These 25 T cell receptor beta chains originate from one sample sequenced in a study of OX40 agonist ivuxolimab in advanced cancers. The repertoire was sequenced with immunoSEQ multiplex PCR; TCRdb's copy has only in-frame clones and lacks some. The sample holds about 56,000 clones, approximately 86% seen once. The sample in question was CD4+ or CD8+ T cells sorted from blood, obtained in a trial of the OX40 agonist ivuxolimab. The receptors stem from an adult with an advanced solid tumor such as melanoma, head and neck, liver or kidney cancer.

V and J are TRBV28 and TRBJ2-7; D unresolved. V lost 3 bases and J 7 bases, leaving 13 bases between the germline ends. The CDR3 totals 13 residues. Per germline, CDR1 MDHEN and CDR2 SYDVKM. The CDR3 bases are TGTGCCAGCAGTTTGTACCCGACCCCTGAGCAGTACTTC. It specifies CASSLYPTPEQYF.

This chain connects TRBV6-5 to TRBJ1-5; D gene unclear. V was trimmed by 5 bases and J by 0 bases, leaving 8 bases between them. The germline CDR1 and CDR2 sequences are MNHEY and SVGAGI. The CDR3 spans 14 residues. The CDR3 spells CASSVHHSNQPQHF. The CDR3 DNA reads TGTGCCAGCAGTGTCCACCATAGCAATCAGCCCCAGCATTTT.

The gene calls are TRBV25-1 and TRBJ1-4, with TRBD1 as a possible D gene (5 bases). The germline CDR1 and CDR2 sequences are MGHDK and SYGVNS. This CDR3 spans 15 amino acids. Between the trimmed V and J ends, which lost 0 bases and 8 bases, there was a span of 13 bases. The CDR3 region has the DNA TGTGCCAGCAGTGAATATGGCAGGGCACGGGAAAAACTGTTTTTT. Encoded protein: CASSEYGRAREKLFF.

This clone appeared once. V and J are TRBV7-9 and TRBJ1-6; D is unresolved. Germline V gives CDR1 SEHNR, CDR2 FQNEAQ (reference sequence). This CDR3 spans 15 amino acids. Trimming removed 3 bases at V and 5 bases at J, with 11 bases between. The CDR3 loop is CASSLRSNNNSPLHF. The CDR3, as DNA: TGTGCCAGCAGCTTGAGAAGCAACAATAATTCACCCCTCCACTTT.

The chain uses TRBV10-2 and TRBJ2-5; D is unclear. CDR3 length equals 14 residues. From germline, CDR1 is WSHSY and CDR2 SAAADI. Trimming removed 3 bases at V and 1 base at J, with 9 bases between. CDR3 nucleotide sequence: TGCGCCAGCAGTGAAAACGGCATCCAAGAGACCCAGTACTTC. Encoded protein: CASSENGIQETQYF.

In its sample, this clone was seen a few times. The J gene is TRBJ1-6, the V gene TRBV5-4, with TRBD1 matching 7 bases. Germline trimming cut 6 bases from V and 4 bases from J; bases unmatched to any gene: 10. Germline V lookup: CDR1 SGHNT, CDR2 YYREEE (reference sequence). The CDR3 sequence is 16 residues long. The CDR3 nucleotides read TGTGCCAGCAAGGAGGCCGGGACAGCTTATAATTCACCCCTCCACTTT. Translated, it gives CASKEAGTAYNSPLHF.

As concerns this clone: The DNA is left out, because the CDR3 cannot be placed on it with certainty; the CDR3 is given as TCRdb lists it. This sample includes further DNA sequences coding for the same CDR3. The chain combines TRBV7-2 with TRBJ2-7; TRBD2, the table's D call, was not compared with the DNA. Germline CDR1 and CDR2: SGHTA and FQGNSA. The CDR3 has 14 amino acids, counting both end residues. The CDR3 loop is CASSLTFGDYEQYF.

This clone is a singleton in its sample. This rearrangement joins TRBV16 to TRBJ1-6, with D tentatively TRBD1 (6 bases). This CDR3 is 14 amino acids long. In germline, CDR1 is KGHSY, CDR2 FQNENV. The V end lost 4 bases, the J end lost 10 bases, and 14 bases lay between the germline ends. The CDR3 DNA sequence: TGTGCCAGCAGCCTTGGACAGAGAGGGTCACCCCTCCACTTT. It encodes CASSLGQRGSPLHF. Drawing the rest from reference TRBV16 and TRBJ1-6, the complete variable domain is GEEVAQTPKHLVRGEGQKAKLYCAPIKGHSYVFWYQQVLKNEFKFLISFQNENVFDETGMPKERFSAKCLPNSPCSLEIQATKLEDSAVYFCASSLGQRGSPLHFGNGTRLTVT.

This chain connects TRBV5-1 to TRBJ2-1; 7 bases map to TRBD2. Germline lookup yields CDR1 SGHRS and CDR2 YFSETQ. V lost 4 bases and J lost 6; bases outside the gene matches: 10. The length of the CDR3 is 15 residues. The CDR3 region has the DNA TGCGCCAGCAGCCGGACCGCGGGAGCGCTCAATGAGCAGTTCTTC. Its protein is CASSRTAGALNEQFF. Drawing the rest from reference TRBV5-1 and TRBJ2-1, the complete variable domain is KAGVTQTPRYLIKTRGQQVTLSCSPISGHRSVSWYQQTPGQGLQFLFEYFSETQRNKGNFPGRFSGRQFSNSRSEMNVSTLELGDSALYLCASSRTAGALNEQFFGPGTRLTVL.

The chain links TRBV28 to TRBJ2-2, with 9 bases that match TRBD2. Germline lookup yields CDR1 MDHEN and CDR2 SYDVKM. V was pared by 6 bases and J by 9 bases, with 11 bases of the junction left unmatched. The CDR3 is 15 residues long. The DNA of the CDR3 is TGTGCCAGCAGCGAATGGGGACTAGCCAGTCGGGAGCTGTTTTTT. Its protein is CASSEWGLASRELFF.

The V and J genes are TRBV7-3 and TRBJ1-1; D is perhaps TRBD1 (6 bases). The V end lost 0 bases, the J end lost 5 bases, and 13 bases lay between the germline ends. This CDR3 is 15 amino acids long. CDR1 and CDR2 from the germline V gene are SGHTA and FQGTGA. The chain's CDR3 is CASSLTSGGLTEAFF. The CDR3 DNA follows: TGTGCCAGCAGCTTAACGTCCGGGGGGCTGACTGAAGCTTTCTTT. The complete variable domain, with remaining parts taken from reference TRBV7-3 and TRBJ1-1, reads GAGVSQTPSNKVTEKGKYVELRCDPISGHTALYWYRQSLGQGPEFLIYFQGTGAADDSGLPNDRFFAVRPEGSVSTLKIQRTERGDSAVYLCASSLTSGGLTEAFFGQGTRLTVV.

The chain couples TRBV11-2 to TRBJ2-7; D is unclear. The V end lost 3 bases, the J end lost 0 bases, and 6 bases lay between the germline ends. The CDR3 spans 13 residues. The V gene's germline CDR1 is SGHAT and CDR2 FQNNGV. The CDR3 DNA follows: TGTGCCAGCAGCTTCGGCTTCTCCTACGAGCAGTACTTC. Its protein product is CASSFGFSYEQYF.

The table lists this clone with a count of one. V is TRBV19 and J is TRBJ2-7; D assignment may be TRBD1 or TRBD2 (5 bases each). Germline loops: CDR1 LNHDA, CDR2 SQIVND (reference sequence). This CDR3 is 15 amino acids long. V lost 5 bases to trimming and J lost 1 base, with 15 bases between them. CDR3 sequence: CASSAGRDGSYEQYF. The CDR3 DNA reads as TGTGCCAGTAGTGCCGGCCGGGACGGATCCTACGAGCAGTACTTC.

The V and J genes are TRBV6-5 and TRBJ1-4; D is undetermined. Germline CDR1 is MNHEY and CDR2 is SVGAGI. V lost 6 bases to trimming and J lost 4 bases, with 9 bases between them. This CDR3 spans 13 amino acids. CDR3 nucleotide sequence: TGTGCCAGCAGCGTGGAGATTAATGAAAAACTGTTTTTT. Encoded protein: CASSVEINEKLFF.

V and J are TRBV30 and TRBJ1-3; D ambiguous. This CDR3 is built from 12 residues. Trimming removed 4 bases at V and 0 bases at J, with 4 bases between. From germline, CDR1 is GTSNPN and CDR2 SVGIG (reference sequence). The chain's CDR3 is CAWTGSGNTIYF. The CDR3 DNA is TGTGCCTGGACAGGCTCTGGAAACACCATATATTTT.

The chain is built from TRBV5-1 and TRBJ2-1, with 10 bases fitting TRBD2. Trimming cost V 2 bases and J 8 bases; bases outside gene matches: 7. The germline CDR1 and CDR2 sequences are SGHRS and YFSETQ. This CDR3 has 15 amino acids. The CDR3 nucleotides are TGCGCCAGCAGCTTCGGACCTAGCGGGAGCTATGAGCAGTTCTTC. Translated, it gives CASSFGPSGSYEQFF.

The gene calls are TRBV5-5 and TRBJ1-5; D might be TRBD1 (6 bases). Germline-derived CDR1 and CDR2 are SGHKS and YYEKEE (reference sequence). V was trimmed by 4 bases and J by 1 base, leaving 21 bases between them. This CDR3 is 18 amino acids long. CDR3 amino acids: CASSLRGSHQASNQPQHF. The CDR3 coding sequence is TGTGCCAGCAGCCTGAGGGGGTCCCACCAGGCCAGCAATCAGCCCCAGCATTTT.

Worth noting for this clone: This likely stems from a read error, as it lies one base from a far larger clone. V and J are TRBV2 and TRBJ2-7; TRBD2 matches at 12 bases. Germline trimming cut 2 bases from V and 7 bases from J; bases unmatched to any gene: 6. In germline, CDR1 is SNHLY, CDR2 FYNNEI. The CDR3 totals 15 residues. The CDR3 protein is CASSERASGRGEQYF. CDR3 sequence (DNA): TGTGCCAGCAGTGAACGGGCTAGCGGGAGGGGGGAGCAGTACTTC. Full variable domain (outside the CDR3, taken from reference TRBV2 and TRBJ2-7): EPEVTQTPSHQVTQMGQEVILRCVPISNHLYFYWYRQILGQKVEFLVSFYNNEISEKSEIFDDQFSVERPDGSNFTLKIRSTKLEDSAMYFCASSERASGRGEQYFGPGTRLTVT.

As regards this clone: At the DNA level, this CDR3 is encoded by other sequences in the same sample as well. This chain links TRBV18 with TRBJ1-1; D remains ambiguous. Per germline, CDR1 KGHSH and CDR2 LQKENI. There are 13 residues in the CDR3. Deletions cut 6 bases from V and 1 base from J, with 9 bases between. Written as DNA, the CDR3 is TGTGCCAGCTCCGAGAATGGGAACACTGAAGCTTTCTTT. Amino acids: CASSENGNTEAFF.

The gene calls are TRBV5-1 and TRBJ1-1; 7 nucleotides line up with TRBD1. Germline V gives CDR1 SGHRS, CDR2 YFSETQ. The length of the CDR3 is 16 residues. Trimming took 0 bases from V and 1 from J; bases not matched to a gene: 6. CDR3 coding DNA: TGCGCCAGCAGCTTGGGGGACCGACAGGGGAACACTGAAGCTTTCTTT. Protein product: CASSLGDRQGNTEAFF.

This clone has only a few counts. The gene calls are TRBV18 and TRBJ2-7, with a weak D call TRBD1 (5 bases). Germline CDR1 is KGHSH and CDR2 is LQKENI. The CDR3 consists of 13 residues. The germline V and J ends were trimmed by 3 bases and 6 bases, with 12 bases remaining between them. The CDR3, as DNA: TGTGCCAGCTCACCTAGACAGAATAGCGAGCAGTACTTC. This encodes CASSPRQNSEQYF. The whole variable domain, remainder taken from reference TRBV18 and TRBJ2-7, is NAGVMQNPRHLVRRRGQEARLRCSPMKGHSHVYWYRQLPEEGLKFMVYLQKENIIDESGMPKERFSAEFPKEGPSILRIQQVVRGDSAAYFCASSPRQNSEQYFGPGTRLTVT.

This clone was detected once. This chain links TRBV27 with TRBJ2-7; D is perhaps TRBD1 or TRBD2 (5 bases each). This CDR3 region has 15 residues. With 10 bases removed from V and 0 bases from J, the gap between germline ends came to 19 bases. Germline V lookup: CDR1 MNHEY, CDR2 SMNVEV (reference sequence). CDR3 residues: CATSRDALSSYEQYF. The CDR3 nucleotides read TGTGCCACCTCCCGGGACGCTTTGAGCTCCTACGAGCAGTACTTC.

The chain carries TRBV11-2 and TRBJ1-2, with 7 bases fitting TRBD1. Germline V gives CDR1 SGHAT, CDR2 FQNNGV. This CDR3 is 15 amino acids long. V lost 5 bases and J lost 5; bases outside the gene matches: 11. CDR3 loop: CASSPLVRDRYGYTF. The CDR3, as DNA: TGTGCCAGCAGCCCATTGGTCCGGGACAGATATGGCTACACCTTC. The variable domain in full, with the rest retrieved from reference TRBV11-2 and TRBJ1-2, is EAGVAQSPRYKIIEKRQSVAFWCNPISGHATLYWYQQILGQGPKLLIQFQNNGVVDDSQLPKDRFSAERLKGVDSTLKIQPAKLEDSAVYLCASSPLVRDRYGYTFGSGTRLTVV.

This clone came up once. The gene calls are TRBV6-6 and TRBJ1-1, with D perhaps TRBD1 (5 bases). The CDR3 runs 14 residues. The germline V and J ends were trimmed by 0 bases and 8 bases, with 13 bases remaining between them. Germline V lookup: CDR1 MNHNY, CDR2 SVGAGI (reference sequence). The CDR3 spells CASSYSMGQGEAFF. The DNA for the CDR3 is TGTGCCAGCAGTTACTCGATGGGGCAGGGCGAAGCTTTCTTT.

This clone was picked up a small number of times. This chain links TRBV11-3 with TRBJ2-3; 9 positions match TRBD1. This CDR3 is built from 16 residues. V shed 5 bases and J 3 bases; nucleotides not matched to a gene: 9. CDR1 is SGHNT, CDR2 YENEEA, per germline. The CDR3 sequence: CASSPRTGASTDTQYF. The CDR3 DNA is TGTGCCAGCAGCCCCCGGACAGGGGCCTCGACAGATACGCAGTATTTT. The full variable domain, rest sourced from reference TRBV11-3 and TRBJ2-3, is EAGVVQSPRYKIIEKKQPVAFWCNPISGHNTLYWYLQNLGQGPELLIRYENEEAVDDSQLPKDRFSAERLKGVDSTLKIQPAELGDSAVYLCASSPRTGASTDTQYFGPGTRLTVL.